This TCR beta chain emerged from a study of CD8 T cells in Susac syndrome. Whole-study findings and limits: Acknowledgment was made by the study that its TCR sequencing and HLA analysis involved a relatively small number of individuals.

It was healthy donors who served as the controls, matched for age and sex. Through negative isolation, CD4+ and CD8+ T cells were obtained, while TEMRA cells were enriched using FACS. The CDR3 spans 16 residues. Trimming cost V 2 bases and J 1 base; bases outside gene matches: 4. Germline values: CDR1 DFQATT, CDR2 SNEGSKA (reference sequence). RNA totalling about 0.5 to 1 ug underwent reverse transcription with random hexamers. Amplification of TCR beta CDR3 spanned 54 Vbeta and 13 Jbeta via immunoSEQ multiplex PCR. TCRdb itself ran the immunoSEQ multiplex PCR reads through MiXCR, one entry per CDR3 protein. Here the sample spans roughly 200,000 distinct CDR3 sequences, about 95% being singletons. Worth noting for this clonotype: Its antigen is undetermined.

The material sequenced was CD4+ T cells from PBMCs. V and J are TRBV20-1 and TRBJ2-4, with 11 bases lining up with TRBD2. This receptor was obtained from a human donor in good health. The CDR3 DNA is TGCAGTGCTAGACCGGGACTAGCGGTTGCCAAAAACATTCAGTACTTC. Protein sequence: CSARPGLAVAKNIQYF.